Shown below are 28 T cell receptor beta chains from a single sample sequenced in a study of CD8 T cells in Susac syndrome. Random hexamers served to reverse transcribe roughly 0.5 to 1 ug RNA. TCRdb reanalysed the immunoSEQ multiplex PCR reads using MiXCR and keeps one entry per CDR3 protein. The sample consists of about 73,000 distinct CDR3 sequences, around 96% of them appearing once. Input material: CD8+ T cells from PBMCs. The source is a human donor with multiple sclerosis.

The chain combines TRBV2 with TRBJ2-3; 8 positions match TRBD1. The CDR3 sequence is 15 residues long. CDR1 and CDR2 from the germline V gene are SNHLY and FYNNEI. The V and J ends lost 6 bases and 3 bases, in that order; junction bases with no gene match: 8. This CDR3 is CASSLPTGVTDTQYF. The CDR3 DNA reads as TGTGCCAGCAGCCTTCCGACAGGGGTTACAGATACGCAGTATTTT.

This chain joins TRBV7-8 and TRBJ1-1; D is unclear. V dropped 5 bases and J dropped 1 base, with 14 bases sitting between them. The germline V gene encodes CDR1 SGHVS and CDR2 FQNEAQ. The CDR3 has 15 residues. CDR3 region: CASSPTLGPNTEAFF. The CDR3 DNA reads as TGTGCCAGCAGCCCTACGCTCGGACCGAACACTGAAGCTTTCTTT.

In nucleotides, the CDR3 is TGTGCCAGCAGCGTAAGGGGGAATGGCTACACCTTC. Protein sequence: CASSVRGNGYTF. The chain joins TRBV9 to TRBJ1-2; D perhaps matches TRBD1 (6 bases). Germline CDR1 reads SGDLS; CDR2 reads YYNGEE. This CDR3 contains 12 residues. Trimming left V 1 base short and J 6 bases short, with 7 bases between. Filled out from reference TRBV9 and TRBJ1-2, the complete variable domain reads DSGVTQTPKHLITATGQRVTLRCSPRSGDLSVYWYQQSLDQGLQFLIQYYNGEERAKGNILERFSAQQFPDLHSELNLSSLELGDSALYFCASSVRGNGYTFGSGTRLTVV.

This clonotype came up once. One end of the junction varies from germline; a read error may be responsible. The rearrangement joins TRBV18 to TRBJ1-2; D ambiguous. The CDR3 is made up of 14 amino acids. The V gene's germline CDR1 is KGHSH and CDR2 LQKENI. Written as DNA, the CDR3 is TGTGCCAGCTCGCCACAATTCGATGACTATGGCTACACCTTC. This encodes CASSPQFDDYGYTF.

The V gene is TRBV5-1, the J gene TRBJ1-1; TRBD1 is a possible D gene (5 bases). Germline V lookup: CDR1 SGHRS, CDR2 YFSETQ. The CDR3 runs 13 residues. V lost 0 bases and J 4 bases, leaving 7 bases between the germline ends. The CDR3 region is CASSLVTATEAFF. The CDR3 DNA reads TGCGCCAGCAGCTTGGTGACAGCCACTGAAGCTTTCTTT. The full variable domain, with the rest looked up from reference TRBV5-1 and TRBJ1-1, is KAGVTQTPRYLIKTRGQQVTLSCSPISGHRSVSWYQQTPGQGLQFLFEYFSETQRNKGNFPGRFSGRQFSNSRSEMNVSTLELGDSALYLCASSLVTATEAFFGQGTRLTVV.

The chain uses TRBV4-1 and TRBJ1-1, with D uncertain. Germline V lookup: CDR1 MGHRA, CDR2 YSYEKL. V shed 0 bases and J shed 6 bases, with 5 bases lying between them. The CDR3 spans 12 residues. CDR3 DNA sequence: TGCGCCAGCAGCCAAGATTTCGCTGAAGCTTTCTTT. It yields the protein CASSQDFAEAFF.

This chain joins TRBV2 and TRBJ2-7, with TRBD1 matching over 9 bases. The V and J ends lost 9 bases and 7 bases, in that order; junction bases with no gene match: 13. Germline CDR1 SNHLY, CDR2 FYNNEI. This CDR3 spans 14 amino acids. This CDR3 reads CARQIDRGAPEQYF. CDR3 nucleotides: TGTGCCAGACAGATCGACAGGGGGGCCCCAGAGCAGTACTTC.

The count of this clonotype is one. The chain recombines TRBV7-8 with TRBJ1-1; D is uncertain. Germline values: CDR1 SGHVS, CDR2 FQNEAQ. This CDR3 spans 13 amino acids. Trimming left V 7 bases short and J 6 bases short, with 15 bases between. CDR3 protein: CASTQNDGAEAFF. CDR3 in DNA: TGTGCCAGCACCCAGAACGATGGGGCTGAAGCTTTCTTT. Using reference TRBV7-8 and TRBJ1-1 for the parts outside the CDR3, the full variable domain is GAGVSQSPRYKVAKRGQDVALRCDPISGHVSLFWYQQALGQGPEFLTYFQNEAQLDKSGLPSDRFFAERPEGSVSTLKIQRTQQEDSAVYLCASTQNDGAEAFFGQGTRLTVV.

J is TRBJ1-2 and V is TRBV27, with D possibly TRBD1 on 5 matching bases. Trimming took 10 bases from V and 7 from J, leaving 25 bases between them. The CDR3 extends over 15 amino acids. Per the germline V gene, CDR1 is MNHEY and CDR2 is SMNVEV (reference sequence). The CDR3 region is CATSSSVTGTVGYTF. For the CDR3, the DNA is TGTGCCACCTCTTCTTCTGTCACCGGGACGGTTGGCTACACCTTC.

The chain combines TRBV19 with TRBJ1-1, with no clear D. Germline V gene lookup returns CDR1 LNHDA and CDR2 SQIVND (reference sequence). V was shortened by 7 bases and J by 8 bases, with 17 bases between the two germline ends. CDR3 length: 13 amino acids. CDR3 region: CASTPPFVTEAFF. DNA of the CDR3: TGTGCCAGTACCCCCCCTTTTGTCACGGAAGCTTTCTTT. Filled out from reference TRBV19 and TRBJ1-1, the complete variable domain reads DGGITQSPKYLFRKEGQNVTLSCEQNLNHDAMYWYRQDPGQGLRLIYYSQIVNDFQKGDIAEGYSVSREKKESFPLTVTSAQKNPTAFYLCASTPPFVTEAFFGQGTRLTVV.

The rearrangement uses TRBV7-7 and TRBJ2-7, with a possible D match to TRBD1 (5 bases). CDR1 SSHAT and CDR2 FNYEAQ come from the germline V gene (reference sequence). V lost 5 bases to trimming and J lost 2 bases, with 16 bases between them. The length of the CDR3 is 15 residues. The CDR3 loop is CASSLGSLGAYEQYF. CDR3 nucleotides: TGTGCCAGCAGCCTCGGCTCCTTAGGGGCCTACGAGCAGTACTTC.

The chain joins TRBV20-1 to TRBJ1-3; 7 nucleotides line up with TRBD1. The CDR3 is made up of 17 amino acids. The germline CDR1 and CDR2 sequences are DFQATT and SNEGSKA (reference sequence). V shed 3 bases and J 0 bases; nucleotides not matched to a gene: 11. CDR3 sequence (DNA): TGCAGTGCTAGCCCGACAGGGCCAAACGACTCTGGAAACACCATATATTTT. Its translation: CSASPTGPNDSGNTIYF.

The chain has TRBV27 and TRBJ1-1; D gene unclear. The CDR3 covers 16 residues. The germline V and J ends were trimmed by 8 bases and 1 base, with 20 bases remaining between them. Germline V gene data show CDR1 as MNHEY and CDR2 as SMNVEV (reference sequence). In DNA, the CDR3 is TGTGCCAGCGCCTGGGGAGGGTTAGGGAAGAACACTGAAGCTTTCTTT. Protein sequence: CASAWGGLGKNTEAFF.

The chain is built from TRBV7-9 and TRBJ2-1, with 9 bases fitting TRBD2. Germline-derived CDR1 and CDR2 are SEHNR and FQNEAQ (reference sequence). CDR3 size: 15 residues. With V trimmed by 6 bases and J by 5 bases, 8 bases remained unmatched. The CDR3 nucleotides read TGTGCCAGCAGTCCGCGGGAGGGAGGGGACAATGAGCAGTTCTTC. It codes for CASSPREGGDNEQFF.

The chain is built from TRBV6-2 or TRBV6-3 and TRBJ1-5; tentative D call: TRBD1 (5 bases). There are 15 residues in the CDR3. V was cut by 4 bases and J by 1 base, with 11 bases left in between. The V gene's germline CDR1 is MNHEY and CDR2 SVGEGT. CDR3: CASSSRDGSNQPQHF. The CDR3 nucleotides are TGTGCCAGCAGTTCCAGGGACGGCAGCAATCAGCCCCAGCATTTT.

The V and J genes are TRBV4-3 and TRBJ2-7; TRBD1 matches at 8 bases. This CDR3 spans 15 amino acids. The ends lost 0 bases at V and 3 bases at J; junction bases unmatched: 4. Germline CDR1 and CDR2: LGHNA and YSLEER. The CDR3 region is CASSQDRTGSYEQYF. The CDR3 nucleotides are TGCGCCAGCAGCCAAGACCGGACAGGGAGCTACGAGCAGTACTTC.

The J gene is TRBJ2-7, the V gene TRBV6-5; D remains ambiguous. This CDR3 has 15 residues. Between the trimmed V and J ends, which lost 0 bases and 3 bases, there was a span of 12 bases. Germline values: CDR1 MNHEY, CDR2 SVGAGI. The CDR3 region is CASSYSGELIYEQYF. In DNA form, the CDR3 reads TGTGCCAGCAGTTACTCGGGCGAGCTCATCTACGAGCAGTACTTC.

V usage is TRBV23-1 and J usage is TRBJ2-7; 9 bases map to TRBD1. TRBV23-1 is annotated as an ORF whose role is uncertain. Losses at the gene ends were 2 bases for V and 2 bases for J; bases not matched to a gene: 7. The CDR3 totals 16 residues. DNA of the CDR3: TGCGCCAGCAGTCAAGATTGGACAGGGGAGGCCTACGAGCAGTACTTC. As protein: CASSQDWTGEAYEQYF.

The chain combines TRBV5-4 with TRBJ2-1; 11 bases are shared with TRBD2. After removal of 0 bases from V and 8 bases from J, the junction contained 7 bases not matched to a gene. This CDR3 contains 16 residues. Germline V CDR1 and CDR2: SGHNT, YYREEE (reference sequence). CDR3 protein: CASSLGVAGGPYEQFF. The CDR3 bases are TGTGCCAGCAGCTTGGGGGTAGCGGGAGGGCCTTATGAGCAGTTCTTC.

This clonotype was seen once. This chain links TRBV4-3 with TRBJ1-5; D remains ambiguous. CDR3 length: 15 residues. Germline V gene data show CDR1 as LGHNA and CDR2 as YSLEER. V lost 0 bases to trimming and J lost 6 bases, with 12 bases between them. CDR3 residues: CASSQDQFAGQPQHF. Here the CDR3 DNA reads TGCGCCAGCAGCCAAGATCAGTTTGCTGGTCAGCCCCAGCATTTT.

The chain links TRBV29-1 to TRBJ2-1, with 10 bases aligning to TRBD2. The CDR3 is made up of 14 amino acids. Germline-derived CDR1 and CDR2 are SQVTM and ANQGSEA. V was clipped by 7 bases and J by 5 bases; unmatched bases: 8. CDR3 in amino acids: CSGEGLASNNEQFF. CDR3 in DNA: TGCAGCGGAGAGGGACTAGCGTCCAACAATGAGCAGTTCTTC.

This clonotype was counted a few times. V gene TRBV27 combines with J gene TRBJ2-5; perhaps TRBD1 as D (6 bases). V gave up 2 bases and J gave up 2 bases, with 15 bases separating them. This CDR3 has 16 amino acids. Germline V CDR1 and CDR2: MNHEY, SMNVEV (reference sequence). This chain's CDR3 is CASSLRPGAVQETQYF. In nucleotides, the CDR3 is TGTGCCAGCAGTTTAAGGCCAGGGGCCGTTCAAGAGACCCAGTACTTC.

The V call is TRBV3-1, the J call TRBJ2-7; D possibly uses TRBD1 or TRBD2 (5 bases each). The germline CDR1 and CDR2 sequences are LGHDT and YNNKEL (reference sequence). The CDR3 contains 14 residues. V gave up 3 bases and J gave up 2 bases, with 11 bases separating them. The CDR3 loop is CASSQGDGTYEQYF. The CDR3 DNA reads as TGTGCCAGCAGCCAGGGGGACGGAACCTACGAGCAGTACTTC.

J is TRBJ1-1 and V is TRBV30; TRBD1 might be the D (5 bases). V was clipped by 0 bases and J by 8 bases, with 10 bases between them. Germline CDR1 is GTSNPN and CDR2 is SVGIG (reference sequence). CDR3 length: 12 amino acids. CDR3 residues: CAWSVGGVEAFF. The CDR3 DNA reads as TGTGCCTGGAGTGTCGGGGGTGTAGAAGCTTTCTTT.

Details on this clonotype: Germline is not matched at one junction end, which may reflect a read error. This chain connects TRBV5-6 to TRBJ2-7; D is tentatively TRBD1 or TRBD2 (5 bases each). The CDR3 length is 13 residues. Germline assignment: CDR1 SGHDT and CDR2 YYEEEE. The CDR3 coding sequence is TGTGCCAGCTCTTCAGGGACCTCCCACGAGCAGTACTTC. Translation: CASSSGTSHEQYF.

CDR3 in DNA: TGTGCCAGCAGTTACTCCCGGGACTTCTATGGCTACACCTTC. It codes for CASSYSRDFYGYTF. The V call is TRBV6-2 or TRBV6-3, the J call TRBJ1-2; a weak D match, TRBD1 (5 bases). V was clipped by 0 bases and J by 4 bases, with 9 bases between them. CDR3 size: 14 residues. Germline-derived CDR1 and CDR2 are MNHEY and SVGEGT.

This chain links TRBV3-1 with TRBJ2-1, with 8 bases matching TRBD2. V dropped 8 bases and J dropped 0; count of bases not matched to a gene: 6. Germline V gives CDR1 LGHDT, CDR2 YNNKEL (reference sequence). The CDR3 is 15 amino acids. The CDR3 DNA is TGTGCCAGCGGGGTAGCGGGGAGCTCCTACAATGAGCAGTTCTTC. This codes for CASGVAGSSYNEQFF.

V gene TRBV29-1 combines with J gene TRBJ1-2, with D unclear. V shed 2 bases and J shed 6 bases, with 4 bases lying between them. This CDR3 has 10 residues. Germline V lookup: CDR1 SQVTM, CDR2 ANQGSEA. CDR3 DNA: TGCAGCGTTGAATTAAATGGCTACACCTTC. It specifies CSVELNGYTF.